The T cell receptor beta chain under discussion was sequenced for a study of Ad26.COV2.S vaccination and SARS-CoV-2 variants. Germline V gene lookup returns CDR1 SGHAT and CDR2 FQNNGV. V was pared by 0 bases and J by 0 bases, with 8 bases between. The CDR3 has 15 residues. Specified treatment: roughly 20 received Ad26.COV2.S at low or high dose, single or two shots; several received placebo; per-sample allocation not given. Specimen acquisition occurred on day 63 following the initial vaccine or placebo injection. Repertoires were generated with immunoSEQ multiplex PCR, while TCRdb's copy carries only in-frame clones and drops some. The top ten hold 3.5% of the sample, which has 350,000 to 400,000 clones, roughly nine tenths seen once.

V is TRBV11-2 and J is TRBJ2-5, with D possibly being TRBD1 (5 bases). The sequence was collected from a person between 18 and 59 years old who received the Ad26.COV2.S COVID-19 vaccine or a placebo. This sample comprised peripheral blood, obtained in a trial of Ad26.COV2.S vaccine versus placebo. The CDR3 region has the DNA TGTGCCAGCAGCTTAGACGCAGGGCACCAAGAGACCCAGTACTTC. Its translation is CASSLDAGHQETQYF.